This entry is about one TCR beta chain. The ends were cut back, 0 bases at V and 2 bases at J, with 10 bases in the middle. This CDR3 is built from 15 residues. Germline V gene sequence: CDR1 SGHRS, CDR2 YFSETQ. The source of the sample is a study of blood T cell repertoires in COVID-19. Study in general: The United States, Italy and Spain provided the acute and convalescent COVID-19 samples. Nucleic acid was either cDNA or gDNA, and it came from T cells, B-cell-depleted T cells, or PBMCs.

Per the original data handling: Reference gene primer amplification gave nucleated cell count estimates. The protocol was immunoSEQ multiplex PCR, while the TCRdb copy is restricted to in-frame clones and leaves out a portion. V and J calls and clone size are those listed in that table; D and trimming were worked out from the DNA. The repertoire holds roughly 76,000 clones, with roughly 80% as singletons. The sequence came from a woman in her 70s with acute or convalescent COVID-19. This sequence joins TRBV5-1 and TRBJ2-3; the D gene is possibly TRBD1 (5 bases). Source material: peripheral blood. The CDR3 spells CASSLDLGLTDTQYF. As DNA, the CDR3 is TGCGCCAGCAGCTTGGATCTGGGGCTCACAGATACGCAGTATTTT.